Shown below are 24 T cell receptor beta chains from a single sample sequenced in a study of cytomegalovirus exposure and HLA in healthy donors. Clones were read by immunoSEQ multiplex PCR, and TCRdb kept only the in-frame ones, dropping some. The sample shows roughly 200,000 clones, about 81% of them seen only once. The source material was PBMCs. The receptors here all came from a woman aged 25 to 45 in good health and CMV-seronegative.

This chain connects TRBV7-2 to TRBJ2-3; D gene uncertain. The CDR3 has 14 residues. Germline V gives CDR1 SGHTA, CDR2 FQGNSA. V was clipped by 1 base and J by 7 bases, with 12 bases between them. The CDR3 loop reads CASSLVSGLNTQYF. CDR3 sequence (DNA): TGTGCCAGCAGCTTAGTCTCGGGTCTGAATACGCAGTATTTT.

This clone has a handful of counts. This sequence joins TRBV6-5 and TRBJ2-7; maybe TRBD2 (5 bases). The CDR3 is 14 residues long. V lost 0 bases to trimming and J lost 3 bases, with 9 bases between them. Germline-derived CDR1 and CDR2 are MNHEY and SVGAGI. Here the CDR3 reads CASSYSLSVYEQYF. For the CDR3, the DNA is TGTGCCAGCAGTTACTCCCTTAGCGTCTACGAGCAGTACTTC.

V gene TRBV30 combines with J gene TRBJ1-1, with D possibly TRBD1 on 6 matching bases. Germline CDR1 GTSNPN, CDR2 SVGIG (reference sequence). Trimming shortened V by 6 bases and J by 1 base, and 9 bases separated the two germline ends. The CDR3 runs 12 residues. In DNA, the CDR3 is TGTGCCTGCGACAGGAGGAACACTGAAGCTTTCTTT. As protein: CACDRRNTEAFF.

The gene calls are TRBV4-1 and TRBJ2-1; D is perhaps TRBD2 (5 bases). Looked up from germline, CDR1 is MGHRA and CDR2 is YSYEKL. With 3 bases removed from V and 0 bases from J, the gap between germline ends came to 15 bases. The length of the CDR3 is 17 residues. The CDR3 sequence: CASSQGRRTYSYNEQFF. CDR3 nucleotides: TGCGCCAGCAGCCAGGGCCGTCGGACTTACTCCTACAATGAGCAGTTCTTC.

The genes are TRBV7-2 and TRBJ1-5, with unresolved D. V lost 2 bases and J lost 6, with 5 bases in between. This CDR3 comprises 12 residues. Germline values: CDR1 SGHTA, CDR2 FQGNSA. CDR3 in DNA: TGTGCCAGCAGCTTATTCTCTCAGCCCCAGCATTTT. This sequence encodes CASSLFSQPQHF. The full variable domain, rest sourced from reference TRBV7-2 and TRBJ1-5, is GAGVSQSPSNKVTEKGKDVELRCDPISGHTALYWYRQSLGQGLEFLIYFQGNSAPDKSGLPSDRFSAERTGGSVSTLTIQRTQQEDSAVYLCASSLFSQPQHFGDGTRLSIL.

This chain uses TRBV5-4 with TRBJ1-2; 7 positions agree with TRBD1. Germline CDR1 SGHNT, CDR2 YYREEE (reference sequence). The CDR3 is made up of 15 amino acids. The ends lost 7 bases at V and 4 bases at J; junction bases unmatched: 13. The CDR3 is CASASVRDSLYGYTF. Written as DNA, the CDR3 is TGTGCCAGCGCCTCCGTCCGGGACAGCCTCTATGGCTACACCTTC.

The chain uses TRBV6-6 and TRBJ1-5; 10 bases are a match to TRBD1. With V trimmed by 6 bases and J by 5 bases, 7 bases remained unmatched. Germline V gene lookup returns CDR1 MNHNY and CDR2 SVGAGI (reference sequence). The CDR3 has 15 amino acids. The CDR3 loop is CASSSGTGDDQPQHF. For the CDR3, the DNA is TGTGCCAGCAGCTCCGGGACAGGGGACGATCAGCCCCAGCATTTT.

The rearrangement uses TRBV30 and TRBJ1-6; no definite D call. The germline CDR1 and CDR2 sequences are GTSNPN and SVGIG (reference sequence). Trimming left V 4 bases short and J 6 bases short, with 10 bases between. CDR3 size: 13 residues. For the CDR3, the DNA is TGTGCCTGGACGGTCCCTCGTAATTCACCCCTCCACTTT. It specifies CAWTVPRNSPLHF.

The gene calls are TRBV4-1 and TRBJ1-1, with TRBD1 identical over 11 bases. This CDR3 is built from 16 residues. The ends lost 3 bases at V and 5 bases at J; junction bases unmatched: 8. Germline values: CDR1 MGHRA, CDR2 YSYEKL. The CDR3, as DNA: TGCGCCAGCAGCCAGGACAGGGGGCCGGCGAGAACTGAAGCTTTCTTT. It specifies CASSQDRGPARTEAFF.

This clone is a singleton in its sample. The rearrangement links TRBV11-2 to TRBJ2-7; 11 bases match TRBD1. This CDR3 is 14 amino acids long. Germline V gene sequence: CDR1 SGHAT, CDR2 FQNNGV. J gave up 3 bases and V 4 bases, and 2 bases lay outside the gene matches. This CDR3 reads CASSSGTGGYEQYF. DNA for the CDR3: TGTGCCAGCAGCTCGGGGACAGGGGGCTACGAGCAGTACTTC.

The chain uses TRBV27 and TRBJ2-2; 9 positions match TRBD2. This CDR3 has 19 amino acids. V trimming: 7 bases; J trimming: 4 bases; junction bases outside the gene matches: 19. Germline CDR1 MNHEY, CDR2 SMNVEV (reference sequence). CDR3 sequence: CASILPPAGGPRITGELFF. In DNA, the CDR3 is TGTGCCAGCATCCTACCCCCCGCGGGAGGGCCGCGTATCACCGGGGAGCTGTTTTTT.

V and J are TRBV28 and TRBJ2-7; D is unresolved. V lost 0 bases to trimming and J lost 0 bases, with 15 bases between them. The length of the CDR3 is 17 residues. Germline V gene lookup returns CDR1 MDHEN and CDR2 SYDVKM. The CDR3 spells CASSLWSAAVGSYEQYF. CDR3 DNA: TGTGCCAGCAGTTTATGGTCTGCGGCGGTGGGCTCCTACGAGCAGTACTTC.

On this clone itself: Other DNA sequences in this specimen translate into the identical CDR3. The rearrangement links TRBV2 to TRBJ2-7, with D possibly being TRBD1 (6 bases). The CDR3 consists of 13 residues. V shed 4 bases and J shed 2 bases, with 9 bases lying between them. The germline CDR1 and CDR2 sequences are SNHLY and FYNNEI. CDR3 coding DNA: TGTGCCAGCAGTGTGGACAGAGCCTACGAGCAGTACTTC. Protein sequence: CASSVDRAYEQYF.

The chain employs TRBV10-2 and TRBJ1-1; the D is unclear. The CDR3 is 14 amino acids. Trimming left V 5 bases short and J 4 bases short, with 14 bases between. Germline CDR1 and CDR2: WSHSY and SAAADI. CDR3 amino acids: CASSQRNRGTEAFF. CDR3 nucleotide sequence: TGCGCCAGCAGTCAACGGAACCGGGGCACTGAAGCTTTCTTT.

The DNA of the CDR3 is TGTGCCAGCAGCTTGGCTGGACAGGGAGGAAAACTGTTTTTT. This gives the protein CASSLAGQGGKLFF. The rearrangement joins TRBV7-9 to TRBJ1-4, with 8 bases lining up with TRBD1. CDR3 length: 14 amino acids. Losses at the gene ends were 3 bases for V and 10 bases for J; bases not matched to a gene: 7. The germline CDR1 and CDR2 sequences are SEHNR and FQNEAQ (reference sequence).

The gene calls are TRBV7-9 and TRBJ2-3, with D perhaps matching TRBD1 (6 bases). This CDR3 has 16 amino acids. The V gene's germline CDR1 is SEHNR and CDR2 FQNEAQ (reference sequence). V lost 5 bases and J lost 4, with 19 bases in between. The chain's CDR3 is CASSLQGSSGADTQYF. The CDR3 bases are TGTGCCAGCAGCCTTCAGGGGTCCAGTGGGGCAGATACGCAGTATTTT.

The count of this clone is one. The rearrangement joins TRBV6-1 to TRBJ2-1, with D possibly matching TRBD2 (6 bases). The CDR3 totals 15 residues. Germline lookup yields CDR1 MNHNS and CDR2 SASEGT. V was trimmed by 5 bases and J by 5 bases, leaving 16 bases between them. The CDR3: CASSTGGFPNNEQFF. The CDR3 coding sequence is TGTGCCAGCAGTACTGGGGGGTTCCCCAACAATGAGCAGTTCTTC.

The CDR3 reads CASRTGHGNTIYF. CDR3 in DNA: TGCGCCAGCAGAACAGGGCACGGAAACACCATATATTTT. V usage is TRBV5-1 and J usage is TRBJ1-3; D is perhaps TRBD1 (6 bases). The CDR3 has 13 residues. With 5 bases removed from V and 4 bases from J, the gap between germline ends came to 10 bases. The germline V gene has CDR1 SGHRS and CDR2 YFSETQ.

The chain employs TRBV13 and TRBJ2-7; TRBD1 agrees at 8 bases. The CDR3 runs 14 residues. Trimming cost V 5 bases and J 1 base; bases outside gene matches: 4. Germline CDR1 is PRHDT and CDR2 is FYEKMQ (reference sequence). CDR3 bases: TGTGCCAGCAGCCCCCGGGACAGGTCCTACGAGCAGTACTTC. Encoded protein: CASSPRDRSYEQYF.

This clone was seen only once. The chain has TRBV4-1 and TRBJ1-1; no clear D gene. CDR1 and CDR2 from the germline V gene are MGHRA and YSYEKL. The CDR3 loop spans 16 amino acids. V dropped 1 base and J dropped 3 bases, with 15 bases sitting between them. CDR3 in amino acids: CASSQVNLVVYTEAFF. The CDR3, as DNA: TGCGCCAGCAGCCAAGTTAACTTAGTTGTGTACACTGAAGCTTTCTTT.

This clone turned up a few times. This chain uses TRBV21-1 with TRBJ1-1; the table's D call of TRBD1 was not tested on the DNA. TRBV21-1 has pseudogene status. The length of the CDR3 is 16 residues. CDR3 bases: TGTGCCAGCAGTGGGACAGGGGGCATGAGGAACACTGAAGCTTTCTTT. Residues: CASSGTGGMRNTEAFF.

The chain is built from TRBV6-6 and TRBJ1-5; TRBD1 aligns across 9 bases. The CDR3 is made up of 15 amino acids. V was clipped by 5 bases and J by 9 bases; unmatched bases: 11. The germline V gene encodes CDR1 MNHNY and CDR2 SVGAGI (reference sequence). CDR3 nucleotide sequence: TGTGCCAGCAGTCACCGGGACAGGGAGATGTCGCCCCAGCATTTT. Translating it yields CASSHRDREMSPQHF.

The rearrangement uses TRBV5-6 and TRBJ2-7; 8 positions match TRBD1. V shed 5 bases, J shed 3 bases, and the junction held 13 bases outside the gene matches. The germline V gene has CDR1 SGHDT and CDR2 YYEEEE. This CDR3 has 16 residues. The CDR3 region is CASRSRQGTLVYEQYF. CDR3 DNA sequence: TGTGCCAGCAGGAGCCGACAGGGGACTCTTGTCTACGAGCAGTACTTC.

As concerns this clone: This CDR3 is also generated by other DNA sequences in the sample. The chain has TRBV18 and TRBJ1-2; TRBD1 matches 11 bases. V dropped 3 bases and J dropped 8; count of bases not matched to a gene: 2. Germline CDR1 is KGHSH and CDR2 is LQKENI. The CDR3 extends over 13 amino acids. The CDR3 here is CASSPGQGGGYTF. The DNA of the CDR3 is TGTGCCAGCTCACCGGGACAGGGGGGCGGCTACACCTTC.